This T cell receptor (beta chain) was documented in a study of blood T cell repertoires in COVID-19. Across the study: Material from acute and convalescent COVID-19 was sourced from the United States, Italy and Spain.

Study processing details: Estimates of nucleated cell counts were drawn from the amplification of reference gene primers. Sequencing was performed with immunoSEQ multiplex PCR; in TCRdb, only in-frame clones are kept and a portion is missing. D and trimming were read from the DNA, whereas the V and J calls and clone size are those reported in that table. This table has approximately 99,000 clones, 70% to 80% appearing once. V dropped 3 bases and J dropped 9; count of bases not matched to a gene: 15. The germline CDR1 and CDR2 sequences are MDHEN and SYDVKM. CDR3 length: 17 amino acids. Sequencing was done on a sample of peripheral blood. The chain combines TRBV28 with TRBJ2-1; 9 bases are a match to TRBD2. This clonotype was obtained from a woman of 80 years or more with active or convalescent COVID-19. The CDR3 nucleotides read TGTGCCAGCAGTTTCCCAGTAGGTAGCGGGAGATTTGGTGAGCAGTTCTTC. This encodes CASSFPVGSGRFGEQFF.